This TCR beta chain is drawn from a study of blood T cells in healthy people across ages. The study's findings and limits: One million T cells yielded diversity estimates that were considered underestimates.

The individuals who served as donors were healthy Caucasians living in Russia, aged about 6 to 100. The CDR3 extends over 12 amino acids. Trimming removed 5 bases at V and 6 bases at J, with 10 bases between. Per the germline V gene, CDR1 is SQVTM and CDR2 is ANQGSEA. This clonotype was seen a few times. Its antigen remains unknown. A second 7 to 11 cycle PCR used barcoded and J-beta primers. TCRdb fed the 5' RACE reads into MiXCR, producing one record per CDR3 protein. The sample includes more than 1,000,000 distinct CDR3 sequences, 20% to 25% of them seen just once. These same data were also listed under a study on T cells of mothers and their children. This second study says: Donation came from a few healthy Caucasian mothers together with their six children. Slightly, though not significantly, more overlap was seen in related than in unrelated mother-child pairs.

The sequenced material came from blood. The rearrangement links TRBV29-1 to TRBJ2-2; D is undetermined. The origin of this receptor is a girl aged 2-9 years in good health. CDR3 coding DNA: TGCAGCGTTTATAGGAGCTCCGGGGAGCTGTTTTTT. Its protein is CSVYRSSGELFF.